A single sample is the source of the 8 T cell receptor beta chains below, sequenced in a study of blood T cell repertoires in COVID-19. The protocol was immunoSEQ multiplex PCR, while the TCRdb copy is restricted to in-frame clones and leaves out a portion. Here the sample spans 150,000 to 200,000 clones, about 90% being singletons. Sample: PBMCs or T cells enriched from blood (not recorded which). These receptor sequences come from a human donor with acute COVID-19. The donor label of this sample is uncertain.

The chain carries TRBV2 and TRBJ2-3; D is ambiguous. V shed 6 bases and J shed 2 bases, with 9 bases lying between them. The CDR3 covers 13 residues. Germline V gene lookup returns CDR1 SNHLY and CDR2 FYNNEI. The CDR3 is CASRRISTDTQYF. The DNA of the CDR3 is TGTGCCAGCAGGCGGATTTCCACAGATACGCAGTATTTT.

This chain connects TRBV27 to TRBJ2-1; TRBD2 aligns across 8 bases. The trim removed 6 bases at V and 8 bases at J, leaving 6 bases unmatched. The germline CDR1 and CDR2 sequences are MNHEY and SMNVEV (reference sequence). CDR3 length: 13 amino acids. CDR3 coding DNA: TGTGCCAGCAGCCTTCGGGGGGGAGATGAGCAGTTCTTC. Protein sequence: CASSLRGGDEQFF.

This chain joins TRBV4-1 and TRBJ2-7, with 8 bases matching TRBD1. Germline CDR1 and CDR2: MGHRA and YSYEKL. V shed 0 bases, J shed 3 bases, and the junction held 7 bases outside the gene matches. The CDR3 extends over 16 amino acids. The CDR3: CASSQDAAGGYYEQYF. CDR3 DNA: TGCGCCAGCAGCCAAGATGCGGCAGGGGGCTACTACGAGCAGTACTTC.

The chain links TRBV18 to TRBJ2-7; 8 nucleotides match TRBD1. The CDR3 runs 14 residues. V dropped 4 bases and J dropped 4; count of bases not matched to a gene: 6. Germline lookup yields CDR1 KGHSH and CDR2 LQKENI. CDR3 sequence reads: CASSQDRVGYEQYF. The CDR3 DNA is TGTGCCAGCTCACAGGACAGGGTGGGGTACGAGCAGTACTTC.

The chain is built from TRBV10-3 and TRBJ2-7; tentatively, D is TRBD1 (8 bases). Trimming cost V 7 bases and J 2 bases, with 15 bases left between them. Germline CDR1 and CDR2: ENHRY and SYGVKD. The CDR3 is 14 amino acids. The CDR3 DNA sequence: TGTGCCATCAAGCGGGGACAGGAGGCCTACGAGCAGTACTTC. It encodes CAIKRGQEAYEQYF.

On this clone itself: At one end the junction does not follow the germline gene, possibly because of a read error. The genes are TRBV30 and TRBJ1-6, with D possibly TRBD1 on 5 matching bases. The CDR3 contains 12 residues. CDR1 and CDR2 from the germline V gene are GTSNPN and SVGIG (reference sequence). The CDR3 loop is CAWSTFLGTVNF. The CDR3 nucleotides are TGTGCCTGGAGTACCTTTTTGGGGACTGTTAACTTT. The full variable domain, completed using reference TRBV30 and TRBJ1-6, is SQTIHQWPATLVQPVGSPLSLECTVEGTSNPNLYWYRQAAGRGLQLLFYSVGIGQISSEVPQNLSASRPQDRQFILSSKKLLLSDSGFYLCAWSTFLGTVNFGNGTRLTVT.

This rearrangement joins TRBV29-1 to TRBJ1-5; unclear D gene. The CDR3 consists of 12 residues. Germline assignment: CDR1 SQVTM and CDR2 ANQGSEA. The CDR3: CAGGISNQPQHF. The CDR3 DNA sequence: TGCGCGGGTGGGATTAGCAATCAGCCCCAGCATTTT.

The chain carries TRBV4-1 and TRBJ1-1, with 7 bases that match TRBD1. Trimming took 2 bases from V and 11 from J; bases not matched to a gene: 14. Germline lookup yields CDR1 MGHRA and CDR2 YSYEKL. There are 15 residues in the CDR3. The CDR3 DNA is TGCGCCAGCAGCCAACCAGCCCGGGACAGTCGGGAGGCTTTCTTT. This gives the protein CASSQPARDSREAFF.